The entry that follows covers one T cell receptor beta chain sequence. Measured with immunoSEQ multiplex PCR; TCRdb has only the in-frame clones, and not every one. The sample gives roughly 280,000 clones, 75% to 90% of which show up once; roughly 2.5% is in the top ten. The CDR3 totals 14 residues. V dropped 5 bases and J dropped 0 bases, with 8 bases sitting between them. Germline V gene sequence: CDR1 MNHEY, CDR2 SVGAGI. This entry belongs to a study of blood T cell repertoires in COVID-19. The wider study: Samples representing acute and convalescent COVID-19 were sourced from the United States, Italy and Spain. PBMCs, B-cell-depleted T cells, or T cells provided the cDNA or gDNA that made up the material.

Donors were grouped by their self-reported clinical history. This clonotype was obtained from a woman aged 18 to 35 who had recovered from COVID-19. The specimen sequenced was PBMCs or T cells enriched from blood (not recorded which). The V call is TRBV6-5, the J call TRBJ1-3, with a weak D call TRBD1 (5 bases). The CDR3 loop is CASSTGVSGNTIYF. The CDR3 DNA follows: TGTGCCAGCAGTACAGGAGTCTCTGGAAACACCATATATTTT.